This T cell receptor (beta chain) appears in the sequencing data of a study of blood T cell repertoires in COVID-19. At the level of the study: Both acute and convalescent COVID-19 samples were obtained from the United States, Italy and Spain. Sample material is recorded as cDNA or gDNA derived from T cells, B-cell-depleted T cells, or PBMCs.

CDR3 length equals 13 residues. Germline V gene sequence: CDR1 MDHEN, CDR2 SYDVKM. V was shortened by 8 bases and J by 0 bases, with 10 bases between the two germline ends. This clone was seen a few times. Per the original methods: Estimated nucleated cell counts came from reference gene primer amplification. Assay: immunoSEQ multiplex PCR; the TCRdb copy retains only in-frame clones and omits some. The V and J calls and clone size were taken over from that table, and D and trimming were inferred from the DNA. The data show 210,000 or so clones, around 88% seen once. Material: peripheral blood. This sequence joins TRBV28 and TRBJ1-1; D unclear. The receptor was derived from a man aged 18-30 years with active or convalescent COVID-19. The CDR3 nucleotides are TGTGCCAGCCGGGTGCAAATGAACACTGAAGCTTTCTTT. Encoded protein: CASRVQMNTEAFF.